The subject of this entry is one TCR beta chain. Trimming removed 5 bases from V and 4 bases from J, with 17 bases in between. The CDR3 has 15 residues. Germline CDR1 and CDR2: PRHDT and FYEKMQ (reference sequence). These data belong to a study of blood T cell repertoires in COVID-19. Study-wide background: There were acute and convalescent COVID-19 samples, and they came from the United States, Italy and Spain. PBMCs, B-cell-depleted T cells, or T cells provided the cDNA or gDNA that made up the material.

In the study's own analysis: Reference gene primer amplification gave nucleated cell count estimates. Libraries were prepared by immunoSEQ multiplex PCR; TCRdb keeps only in-frame clonotypes and omits some of them. V and J calls and clone size follow that table, whereas D and trimming were derived from the DNA. The repertoire holds 190,000 or so clones, with just under 90% as singletons. This rearrangement joins TRBV13 to TRBJ1-2, with D hard to call. This clonotype was obtained from a woman under 30 who had recovered from COVID-19. Material for sequencing was peripheral blood. The CDR3 DNA reads TGTGCCAGCAGCCCCTGGAGAATGCGAGGCTATGGCTACACCTTC. Its protein product is CASSPWRMRGYGYTF.